Listed below are T cell receptor beta chains from one sample, sequenced in a study of CD8+ T cells in alopecia areata. Assay: immunoSEQ multiplex PCR; the TCRdb copy retains only in-frame clones and omits some. The table includes about 140,000 clones, around 83% detected once. The specimen comprised CD8+ T cells sorted from blood, sampled at week 4, from a patient treated with tofacitinib. The receptors here all came from a human donor with alopecia areata. The CDR3 runs from the conserved cysteine through the conserved F or W. Fields, in order: J gene, V gene, CDR3 length, CDR3 protein.

j_gene: TRBJ2-7
v_gene: TRBV2
len: 12
CDR3aa: CASSDDLYEQYF

j_gene: TRBJ1-4
v_gene: TRBV7-9
len: 14
CDR3aa: CASSPPGASEKLFF

j_gene: TRBJ2-1
v_gene: TRBV12-5
len: 13
CDR3aa: CASGLVQTYEQFF

j_gene: TRBJ2-7
v_gene: TRBV9
len: 11
CDR3aa: CASSVIGEQYF

j_gene: TRBJ2-1
v_gene: TRBV29-1
len: 12
CDR3aa: CSVQTGNNEQFF

j_gene: TRBJ2-3
v_gene: TRBV29-1
len: 12
CDR3aa: CSAPTGEDTQYF

j_gene: TRBJ2-5
v_gene: TRBV27
len: 13
CDR3aa: CASSPLAKETQYF

j_gene: TRBJ2-7
v_gene: TRBV7-7
len: 14
CDR3aa: CASSTGTSANEQYF

j_gene: TRBJ1-1
v_gene: TRBV4-1
len: 14
CDR3aa: CASSQGVPNTEAFF

j_gene: TRBJ2-1
v_gene: TRBV7-6
len: 19
CDR3aa: CASSFPAGGDDGAYNEQFF

j_gene: TRBJ2-2
v_gene: TRBV5-4
len: 15
CDR3aa: CASSLVGTAPGELFF

j_gene: TRBJ2-5
v_gene: TRBV27
len: 15
CDR3aa: CASRAPSGSWETQYF

j_gene: TRBJ2-3
v_gene: TRBV5-1
len: 15
CDR3aa: CASSLEGTDTDTQYF

j_gene: TRBJ1-6
v_gene: TRBV5-6
len: 15
CDR3aa: CASSLTPGKNSPLHF

j_gene: TRBJ2-1
v_gene: TRBV4-1
len: 14
CDR3aa: CASSQDRTSNEQFF

j_gene: TRBJ2-7
v_gene: TRBV5-1
len: 14
CDR3aa: CASSPGTGNYEQYF

j_gene: TRBJ2-1
v_gene: TRBV6-6
len: 14
CDR3aa: CASSEFESGYEQFF

j_gene: TRBJ1-1
v_gene: TRBV7-9
len: 13
CDR3aa: CASKQGDNTEAFF

j_gene: TRBJ1-5
v_gene: TRBV5-6
len: 15
CDR3aa: CASSREGQGGQPQHF

j_gene: TRBJ2-2
v_gene: TRBV29-1
len: 12
CDR3aa: CSVTVGTGELFF

j_gene: TRBJ2-3
v_gene: TRBV27
len: 13
CDR3aa: CASTSADRDTQYF

j_gene: TRBJ1-5
v_gene: TRBV4-2
len: 18
CDR3aa: CASSQDQQGSWSNQPQHF

j_gene: TRBJ2-3
v_gene: TRBV7-2
len: 16
CDR3aa: CASSLVLNPSTDTQYF

j_gene: TRBJ2-7
v_gene: TRBV18
len: 15
CDR3aa: CASSKGGPGTYEQYF

j_gene: TRBJ2-3
v_gene: TRBV25-1
len: 11
CDR3aa: CASNFGDTQYF

j_gene: TRBJ1-1
v_gene: TRBV4-1
len: 14
CDR3aa: CASSQDPENTEAFF

j_gene: TRBJ2-1
v_gene: TRBV29-1
len: 19
CDR3aa: CSVNPTTVPSGSSYNEQFF

j_gene: TRBJ2-1
v_gene: TRBV15
len: 19
CDR3aa: CATSSREVRLAGRSYEQFF

j_gene: TRBJ2-7
v_gene: TRBV10-3
len: 14
CDR3aa: CATHSSSDSYEQYF

j_gene: TRBJ1-1
v_gene: TRBV5-6
len: 11
CDR3aa: CASSLGSSAFF

j_gene: TRBJ2-3
v_gene: TRBV13
len: 15
CDR3aa: CASRQLMTSTDTQYF

j_gene: TRBJ1-5
v_gene: TRBV6-6
len: 13
CDR3aa: CASSPTPLGPQHF

j_gene: TRBJ2-1
v_gene: TRBV9
len: 15
CDR3aa: CASSRSGGPYNEQFF

j_gene: TRBJ2-3
v_gene: TRBV30
len: 14
CDR3aa: CAWSQSGTGDTQYF

j_gene: TRBJ2-3
v_gene: TRBV15
len: 15
CDR3aa: CATSSVGTSYHTQYF

j_gene: TRBJ2-1
v_gene: TRBV7-9
len: 15
CDR3aa: CASSLAADIGNEQFF

j_gene: TRBJ2-7
v_gene: TRBV29-1
len: 11
CDR3aa: CSVEVLGIKYF

j_gene: TRBJ2-5
v_gene: TRBV7-9
len: 13
CDR3aa: CASSLQVQETQYF

j_gene: TRBJ2-7
v_gene: TRBV27
len: 15
CDR3aa: CASSLRGQVSYEQYF

j_gene: TRBJ2-1
v_gene: TRBV7-6
len: 13
CDR3aa: CASSLARWDEQFF

j_gene: TRBJ2-1
v_gene: TRBV4-1
len: 13
CDR3aa: CASSQAQGYEQFF

j_gene: TRBJ2-7
v_gene: TRBV30
len: 12
CDR3aa: CAWTDDRDEQYF

j_gene: TRBJ2-3
v_gene: TRBV27
len: 16
CDR3aa: CASSLSLAADTDTQYF

j_gene: TRBJ2-1
v_gene: TRBV2
len: 16
CDR3aa: CASSENAGSSYNEQFF

j_gene: TRBJ2-7
v_gene: TRBV9
len: 15
CDR3aa: CASSVEGQGPDEQYF

j_gene: TRBJ2-2
v_gene: TRBV5-4
len: 11
CDR3aa: CASSQAGELFF

j_gene: TRBJ1-2
v_gene: TRBV30
len: 10
CDR3aa: CAWLEYGYTF

j_gene: TRBJ1-2
v_gene: TRBV10-3
len: 14
CDR3aa: CAISQPSTNYGYTF

j_gene: TRBJ1-5
v_gene: TRBV5-3
len: 12
CDR3aa: CARSDSGQPQHF

j_gene: TRBJ1-1
v_gene: TRBV19
len: 17
CDR3aa: CASSIGGLGLLNTEAFF

j_gene: TRBJ1-1
v_gene: TRBV2
len: 13
CDR3aa: CASSSRKNTEAFF

j_gene: TRBJ1-6
v_gene: TRBV5-4
len: 17
CDR3aa: CASSFTGGLINNSPLHF

j_gene: TRBJ2-5
v_gene: TRBV6-6
len: 14
CDR3aa: CAAWQGNDQETQYF

j_gene: TRBJ2-2
v_gene: TRBV27
len: 13
CDR3aa: CASSSGPAVELFF